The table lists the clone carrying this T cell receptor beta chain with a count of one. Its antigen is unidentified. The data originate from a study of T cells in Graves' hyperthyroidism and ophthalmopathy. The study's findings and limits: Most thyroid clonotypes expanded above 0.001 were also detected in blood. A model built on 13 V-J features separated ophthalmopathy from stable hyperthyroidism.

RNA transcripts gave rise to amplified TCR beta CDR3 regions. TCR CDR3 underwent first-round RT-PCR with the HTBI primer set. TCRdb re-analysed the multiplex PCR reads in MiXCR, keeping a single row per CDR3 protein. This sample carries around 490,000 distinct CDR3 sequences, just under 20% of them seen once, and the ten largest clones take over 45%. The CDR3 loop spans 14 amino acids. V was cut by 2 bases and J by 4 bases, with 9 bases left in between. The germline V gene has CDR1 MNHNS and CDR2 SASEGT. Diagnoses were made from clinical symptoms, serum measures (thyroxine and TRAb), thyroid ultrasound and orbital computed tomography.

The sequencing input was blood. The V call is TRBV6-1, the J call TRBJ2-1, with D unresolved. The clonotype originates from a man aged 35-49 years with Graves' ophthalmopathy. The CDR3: CASSETAIYNEQFF. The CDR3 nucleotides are TGTGCCAGCAGTGAAACTGCCATTTACAATGAGCAGTTCTTC.